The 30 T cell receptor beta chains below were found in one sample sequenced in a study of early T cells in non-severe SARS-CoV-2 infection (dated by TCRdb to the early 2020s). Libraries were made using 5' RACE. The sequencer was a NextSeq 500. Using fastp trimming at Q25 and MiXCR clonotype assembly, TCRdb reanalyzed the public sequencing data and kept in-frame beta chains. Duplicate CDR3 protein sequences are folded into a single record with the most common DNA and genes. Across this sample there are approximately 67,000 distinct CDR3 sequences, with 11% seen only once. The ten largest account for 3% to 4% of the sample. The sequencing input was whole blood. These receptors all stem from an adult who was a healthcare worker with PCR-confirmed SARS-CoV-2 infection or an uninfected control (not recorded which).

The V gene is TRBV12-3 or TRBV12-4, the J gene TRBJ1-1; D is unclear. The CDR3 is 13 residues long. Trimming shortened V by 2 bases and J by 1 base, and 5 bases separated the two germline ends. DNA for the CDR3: TGTGCCAGCAGTTTACCGGCGAACACTGAAGCTTTCTTT. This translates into CASSLPANTEAFF.

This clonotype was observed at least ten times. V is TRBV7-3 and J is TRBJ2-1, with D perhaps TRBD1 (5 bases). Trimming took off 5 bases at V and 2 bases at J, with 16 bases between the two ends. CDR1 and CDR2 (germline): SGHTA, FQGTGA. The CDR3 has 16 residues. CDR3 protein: CASSLVGASTYNEQFF. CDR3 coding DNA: TGTGCCAGCAGCCTCGTAGGGGCCTCGACCTACAATGAGCAGTTCTTC.

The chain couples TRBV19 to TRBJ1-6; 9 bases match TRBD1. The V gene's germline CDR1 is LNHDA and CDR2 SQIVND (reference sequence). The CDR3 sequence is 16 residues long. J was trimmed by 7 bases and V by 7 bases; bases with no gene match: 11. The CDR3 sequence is CASTGEHRGLNSPLHF. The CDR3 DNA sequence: TGTGCCAGTACAGGGGAGCACAGGGGGCTGAATTCACCCCTCCACTTT.

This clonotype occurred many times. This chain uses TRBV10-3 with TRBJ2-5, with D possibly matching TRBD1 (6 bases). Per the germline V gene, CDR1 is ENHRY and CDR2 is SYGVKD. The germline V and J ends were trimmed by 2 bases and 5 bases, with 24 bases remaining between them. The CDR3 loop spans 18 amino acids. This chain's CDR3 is CAISEDRLETQPVETQYF. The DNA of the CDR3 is TGTGCCATCAGTGAGGACAGGCTAGAGACCCAACCTGTTGAGACCCAGTACTTC.

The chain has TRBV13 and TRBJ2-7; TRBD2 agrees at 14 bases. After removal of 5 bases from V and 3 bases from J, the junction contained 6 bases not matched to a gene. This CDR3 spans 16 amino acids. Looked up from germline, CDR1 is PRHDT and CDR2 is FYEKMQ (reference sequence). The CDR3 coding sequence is TGTGCCAGCAGCCAAGGGACTAGCGGGAGATTCTACGAGCAGTACTTC. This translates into CASSQGTSGRFYEQYF.

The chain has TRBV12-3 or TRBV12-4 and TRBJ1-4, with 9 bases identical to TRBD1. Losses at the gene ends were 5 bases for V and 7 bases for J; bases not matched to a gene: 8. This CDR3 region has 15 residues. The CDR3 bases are TGTGCCAGCAGTACCTCGACAGGGGGGATTGAAAAACTGTTTTTT. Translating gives CASSTSTGGIEKLFF.

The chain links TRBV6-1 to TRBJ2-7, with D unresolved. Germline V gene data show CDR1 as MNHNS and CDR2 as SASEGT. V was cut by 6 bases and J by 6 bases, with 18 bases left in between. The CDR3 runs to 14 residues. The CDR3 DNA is TGTGCCAGCAGCGGCTCCACGGAGCTACCCGAGCAGTACTTC. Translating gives CASSGSTELPEQYF.

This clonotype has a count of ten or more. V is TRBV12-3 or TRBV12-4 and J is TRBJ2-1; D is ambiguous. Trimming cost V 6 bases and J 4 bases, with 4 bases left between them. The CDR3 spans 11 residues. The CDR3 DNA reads TGTGCCAGCAGCCTTTACAATGAGCAGTTCTTC. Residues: CASSLYNEQFF.

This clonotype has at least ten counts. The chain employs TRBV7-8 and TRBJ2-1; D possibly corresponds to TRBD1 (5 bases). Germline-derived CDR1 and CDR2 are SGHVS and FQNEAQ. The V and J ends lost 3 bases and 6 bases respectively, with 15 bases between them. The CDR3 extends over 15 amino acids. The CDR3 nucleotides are TGTGCCAGCAGCTTGTCCGGGCAGGGAAGCAATGAGCAGTTCTTC. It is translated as CASSLSGQGSNEQFF.

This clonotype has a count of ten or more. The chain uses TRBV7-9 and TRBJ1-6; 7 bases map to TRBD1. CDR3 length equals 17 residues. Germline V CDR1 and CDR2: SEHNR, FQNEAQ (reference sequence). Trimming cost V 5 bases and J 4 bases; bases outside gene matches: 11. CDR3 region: CASSLQGLPFYNSPLHF. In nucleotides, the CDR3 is TGTGCCAGCAGCCTACAGGGGCTTCCTTTTTATAATTCACCCCTCCACTTT.

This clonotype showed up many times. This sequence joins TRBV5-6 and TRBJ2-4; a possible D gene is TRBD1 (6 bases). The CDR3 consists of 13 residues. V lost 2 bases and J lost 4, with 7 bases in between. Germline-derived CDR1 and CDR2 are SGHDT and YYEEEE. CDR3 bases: TGTGCCAGCAGCTTCACAGGGAAAAACATTCAGTACTTC. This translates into CASSFTGKNIQYF. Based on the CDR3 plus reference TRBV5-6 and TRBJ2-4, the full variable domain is DAGVTQSPTHLIKTRGQQVTLRCSPKSGHDTVSWYQQALGQGPQFIFQYYEEEERQRGNFPDRFSGHQFPNYSSELNVNALLLGDSALYLCASSFTGKNIQYFGAGTRLSVL.

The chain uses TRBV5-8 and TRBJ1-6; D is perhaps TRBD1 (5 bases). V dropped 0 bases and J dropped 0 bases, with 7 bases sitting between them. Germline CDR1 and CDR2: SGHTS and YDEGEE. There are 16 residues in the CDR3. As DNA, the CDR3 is TGTGCCAGCAGCTTGGCAGGGAGCTCCTATAATTCACCCCTCCACTTT. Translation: CASSLAGSSYNSPLHF.

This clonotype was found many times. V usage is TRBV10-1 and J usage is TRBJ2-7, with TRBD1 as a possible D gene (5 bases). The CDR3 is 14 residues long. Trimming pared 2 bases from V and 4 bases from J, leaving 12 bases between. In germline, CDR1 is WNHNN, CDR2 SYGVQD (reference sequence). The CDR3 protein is CASSEEGHGYEQYF. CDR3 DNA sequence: TGCGCCAGCAGTGAGGAAGGACATGGATACGAGCAGTACTTC.

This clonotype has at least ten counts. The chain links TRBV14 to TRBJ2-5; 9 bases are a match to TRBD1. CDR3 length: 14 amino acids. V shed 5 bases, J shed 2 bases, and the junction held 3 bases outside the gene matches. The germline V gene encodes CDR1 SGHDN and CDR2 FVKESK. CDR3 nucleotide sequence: TGTGCCAGCAGCTCGGGACAGGGACAAGAGACCCAGTACTTC. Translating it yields CASSSGQGQETQYF.

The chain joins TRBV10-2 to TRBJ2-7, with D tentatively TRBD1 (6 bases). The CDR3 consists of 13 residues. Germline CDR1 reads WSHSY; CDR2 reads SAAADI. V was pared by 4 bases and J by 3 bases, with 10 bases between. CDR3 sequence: CASSAQQGYEQYF. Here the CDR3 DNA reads TGCGCCAGCAGTGCCCAACAGGGCTACGAGCAGTACTTC.

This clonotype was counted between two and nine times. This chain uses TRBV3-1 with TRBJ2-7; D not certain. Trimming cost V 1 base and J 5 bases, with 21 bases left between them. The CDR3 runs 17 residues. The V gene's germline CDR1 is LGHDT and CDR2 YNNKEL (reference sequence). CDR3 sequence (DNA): TGTGCCAGCAGCCAAGGGGCTGGGTCCGGTGGTGAGGACGAGCAGTACTTC. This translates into CASSQGAGSGGEDEQYF.

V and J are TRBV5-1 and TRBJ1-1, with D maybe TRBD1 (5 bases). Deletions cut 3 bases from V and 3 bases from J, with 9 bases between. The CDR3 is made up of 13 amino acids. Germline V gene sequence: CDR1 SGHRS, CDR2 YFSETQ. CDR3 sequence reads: CASSSQGYTEAFF. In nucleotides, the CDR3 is TGCGCCAGCAGCTCTCAGGGATACACTGAAGCTTTCTTT.

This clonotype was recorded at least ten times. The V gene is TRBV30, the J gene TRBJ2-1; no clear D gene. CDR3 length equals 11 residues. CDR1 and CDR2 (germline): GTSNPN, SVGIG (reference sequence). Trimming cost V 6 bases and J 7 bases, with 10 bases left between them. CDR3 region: CACQIVNEQFF. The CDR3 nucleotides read TGTGCCTGTCAGATCGTTAATGAGCAGTTCTTC. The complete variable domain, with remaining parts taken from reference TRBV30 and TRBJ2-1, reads SQTIHQWPATLVQPVGSPLSLECTVEGTSNPNLYWYRQAAGRGLQLLFYSVGIGQISSEVPQNLSASRPQDRQFILSSKKLLLSDSGFYLCACQIVNEQFFGPGTRLTVL.

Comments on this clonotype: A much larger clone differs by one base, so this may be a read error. This chain's CDR3 is CASSSYGRNPSDEQYF. The CDR3, as DNA: TGTGCCAGCAGTTCCTACGGGCGGAACCCATCGGACGAGCAGTACTTC. This chain links TRBV12-3 or TRBV12-4 with TRBJ2-7; D call uncertain. Trimming shortened V by 4 bases and J by 5 bases, and 21 bases separated the two germline ends. This CDR3 comprises 16 residues.

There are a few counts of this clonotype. CDR3 in amino acids: CASSLQGAGQADTQYF. The CDR3 nucleotides are TGTGCCAGCAGCCTACAGGGGGCGGGACAGGCAGATACGCAGTATTTT. The gene calls are TRBV5-4 and TRBJ2-3, with 9 bases that match TRBD1. V dropped 4 bases and J dropped 4; count of bases not matched to a gene: 10. Per germline, CDR1 SGHNT and CDR2 YYREEE (reference sequence). This CDR3 spans 16 amino acids.

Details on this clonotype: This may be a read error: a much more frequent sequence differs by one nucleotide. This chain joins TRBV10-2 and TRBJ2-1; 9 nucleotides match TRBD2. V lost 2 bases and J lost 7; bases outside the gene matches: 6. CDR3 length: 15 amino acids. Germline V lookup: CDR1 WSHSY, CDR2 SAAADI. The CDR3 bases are TGCGCCAGCAGTGAGACGGCGGGAGGGTGGAATGAGCAGTTCTTC. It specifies CASSETAGGWNEQFF.

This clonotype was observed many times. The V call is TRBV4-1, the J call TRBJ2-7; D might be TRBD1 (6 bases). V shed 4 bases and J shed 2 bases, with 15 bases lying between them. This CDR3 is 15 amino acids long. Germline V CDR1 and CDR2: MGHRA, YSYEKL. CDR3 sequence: CASSLNRAETYEQYF. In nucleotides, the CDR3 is TGCGCCAGCAGCCTGAACAGGGCCGAGACCTACGAGCAGTACTTC.

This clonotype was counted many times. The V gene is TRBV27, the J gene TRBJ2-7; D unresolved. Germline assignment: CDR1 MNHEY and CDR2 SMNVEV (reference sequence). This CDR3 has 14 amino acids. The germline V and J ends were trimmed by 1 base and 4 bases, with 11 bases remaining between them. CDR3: CASSLYFGLYEQYF. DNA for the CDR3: TGTGCCAGCAGTTTATACTTCGGGTTGTACGAGCAGTACTTC.

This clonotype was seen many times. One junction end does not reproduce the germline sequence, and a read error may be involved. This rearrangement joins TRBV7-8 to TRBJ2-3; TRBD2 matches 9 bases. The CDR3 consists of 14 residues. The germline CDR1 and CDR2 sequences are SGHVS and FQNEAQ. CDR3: CASSLAGLTDTQYF. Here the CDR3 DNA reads TGTGCCAGCAGCCTAGCGGGACTCACAGATACGCAGTATTTT.

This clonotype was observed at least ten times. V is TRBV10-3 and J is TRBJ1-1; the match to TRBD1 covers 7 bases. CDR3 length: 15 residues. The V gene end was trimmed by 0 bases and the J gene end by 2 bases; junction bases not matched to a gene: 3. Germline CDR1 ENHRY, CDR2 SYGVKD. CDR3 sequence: CAISESNRGNTEAFF. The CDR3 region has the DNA TGTGCCATCAGTGAGTCGAACAGGGGTAACACTGAAGCTTTCTTT.

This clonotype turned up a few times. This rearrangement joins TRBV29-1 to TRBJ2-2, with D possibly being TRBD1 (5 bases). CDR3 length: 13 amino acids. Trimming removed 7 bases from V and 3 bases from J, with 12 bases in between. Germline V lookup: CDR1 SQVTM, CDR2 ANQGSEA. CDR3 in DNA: TGCAGCGCCGGCCAGGGATACACCGGGGAGCTGTTTTTT. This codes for CSAGQGYTGELFF.

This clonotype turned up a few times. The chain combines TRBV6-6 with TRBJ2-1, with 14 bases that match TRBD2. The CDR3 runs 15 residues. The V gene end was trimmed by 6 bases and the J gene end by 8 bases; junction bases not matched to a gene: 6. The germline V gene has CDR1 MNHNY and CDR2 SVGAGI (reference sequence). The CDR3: CASRPGTSGRDEQFF. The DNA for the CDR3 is TGTGCCAGCAGACCGGGGACTAGCGGGAGAGATGAGCAGTTCTTC.

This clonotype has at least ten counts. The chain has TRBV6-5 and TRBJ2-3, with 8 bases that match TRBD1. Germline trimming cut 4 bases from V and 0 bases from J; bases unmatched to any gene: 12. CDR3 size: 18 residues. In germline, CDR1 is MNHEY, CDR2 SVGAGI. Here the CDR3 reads CASSLGTGGRASTDTQYF. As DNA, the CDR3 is TGTGCCAGCAGTTTGGGGACAGGCGGACGAGCTAGCACAGATACGCAGTATTTT.

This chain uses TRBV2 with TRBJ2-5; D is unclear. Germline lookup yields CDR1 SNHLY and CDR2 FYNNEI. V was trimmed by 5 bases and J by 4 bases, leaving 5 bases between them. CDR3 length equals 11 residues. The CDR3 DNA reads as TGTGCCAGCAGTTCCCCAGAGACCCAGTACTTC. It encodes CASSSPETQYF.

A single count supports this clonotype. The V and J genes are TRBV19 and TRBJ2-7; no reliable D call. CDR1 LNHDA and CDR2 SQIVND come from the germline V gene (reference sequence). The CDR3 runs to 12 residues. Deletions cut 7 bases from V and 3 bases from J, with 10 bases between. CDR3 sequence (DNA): TGTGCCAGTACCTCCGGGCGCTACGAGCAGTACTTC. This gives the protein CASTSGRYEQYF. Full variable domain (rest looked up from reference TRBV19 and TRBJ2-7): DGGITQSPKYLFRKEGQNVTLSCEQNLNHDAMYWYRQDPGQGLRLIYYSQIVNDFQKGDIAEGYSVSREKKESFPLTVTSAQKNPTAFYLCASTSGRYEQYFGPGTRLTVT.